This T cell receptor (beta chain) was documented in a study of T cell repertoires in cytomegalovirus infection. A single record per CDR3 protein comes from TCRdb applying MiXCR to the reads. The sample consists of about 230,000 distinct CDR3 sequences, under 8.5% of them appearing once. This clonotype was seen at least ten times. The CDR3 runs to 14 residues. The V end was cut by 3 bases, the J end by 1 base, with 7 bases between. The chain carries TRBV12-3 or TRBV12-4 and TRBJ1-5; no firm D call. This TCR was recovered from a human donor in good health (CMV status not recorded). Some clones in this sample may be carry-over from other donors' samples. Sequencing was done on a sample of PBMCs. CDR3 coding DNA: TGTGCCAGCAGTTTTGAACGGAGCAATCAGCCCCAGCATTTT. Protein product: CASSFERSNQPQHF.